This T cell receptor beta chain stems from a study of T-cell memory formation after mild COVID-19. Turning to the study itself: TCR clustering was largely donor specific. Findings and caveats of the study: Later expanders leaned CD4+, whereas clones that contracted between day 15 and 85 were balanced CD4/CD8.

The V end lost 2 bases, the J end lost 5 bases, and 11 bases lay between the germline ends. This CDR3 is built from 14 residues. The germline CDR1 and CDR2 sequences are SGHDT and YYEEEE. In TCRdb, the 5' RACE reads were re-called with MiXCR into one record per CDR3 protein. Of about 29,000 distinct CDR3 sequences detected, roughly 12% appear once; the ten largest clones hold approximately 14%. The table lists this clonotype with many counts. Antigen: not known. V usage is TRBV5-6 and J usage is TRBJ1-5, with unresolved D. The sequenced sample consisted of PBMCs or a T cell subset sorted from them (not recorded which). The clonotype was recovered from an adult woman who had mild COVID-19 (a few samples of this study predate the infection). Cell type and time point are not known. CDR3: CASSLSRSHQPQHF. CDR3 sequence (DNA): TGTGCCAGCAGCTTATCTCGGAGCCATCAGCCCCAGCATTTT.